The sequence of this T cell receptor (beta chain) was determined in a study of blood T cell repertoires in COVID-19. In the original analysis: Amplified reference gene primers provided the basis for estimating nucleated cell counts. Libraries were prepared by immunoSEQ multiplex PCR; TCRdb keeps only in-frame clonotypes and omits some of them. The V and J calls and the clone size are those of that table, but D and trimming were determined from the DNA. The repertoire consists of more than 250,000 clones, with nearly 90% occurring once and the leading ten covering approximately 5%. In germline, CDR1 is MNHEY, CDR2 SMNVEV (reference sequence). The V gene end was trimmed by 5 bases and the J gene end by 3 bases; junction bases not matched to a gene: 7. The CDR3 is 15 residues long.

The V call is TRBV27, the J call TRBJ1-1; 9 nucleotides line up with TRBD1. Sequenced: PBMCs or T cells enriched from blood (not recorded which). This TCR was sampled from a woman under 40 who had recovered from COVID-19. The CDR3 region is CASSHRDRVDTEAFF. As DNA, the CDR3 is TGTGCCAGCAGTCACCGGGACAGGGTAGACACTGAAGCTTTCTTT.